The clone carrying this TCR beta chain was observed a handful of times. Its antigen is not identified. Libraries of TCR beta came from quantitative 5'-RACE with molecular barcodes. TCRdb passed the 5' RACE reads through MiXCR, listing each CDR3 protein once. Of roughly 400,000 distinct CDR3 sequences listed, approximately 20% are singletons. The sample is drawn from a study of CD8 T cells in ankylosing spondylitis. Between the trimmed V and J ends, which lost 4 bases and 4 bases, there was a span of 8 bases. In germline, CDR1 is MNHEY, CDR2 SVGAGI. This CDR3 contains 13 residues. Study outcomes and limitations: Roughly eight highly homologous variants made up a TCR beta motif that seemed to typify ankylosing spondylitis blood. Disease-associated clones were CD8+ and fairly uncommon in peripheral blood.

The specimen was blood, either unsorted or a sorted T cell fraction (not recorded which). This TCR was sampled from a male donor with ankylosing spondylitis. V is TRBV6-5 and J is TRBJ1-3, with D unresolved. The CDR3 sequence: CASSSQTGNTIYF. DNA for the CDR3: TGTGCCAGCAGTTCCCAGACAGGAAACACCATATATTTT.